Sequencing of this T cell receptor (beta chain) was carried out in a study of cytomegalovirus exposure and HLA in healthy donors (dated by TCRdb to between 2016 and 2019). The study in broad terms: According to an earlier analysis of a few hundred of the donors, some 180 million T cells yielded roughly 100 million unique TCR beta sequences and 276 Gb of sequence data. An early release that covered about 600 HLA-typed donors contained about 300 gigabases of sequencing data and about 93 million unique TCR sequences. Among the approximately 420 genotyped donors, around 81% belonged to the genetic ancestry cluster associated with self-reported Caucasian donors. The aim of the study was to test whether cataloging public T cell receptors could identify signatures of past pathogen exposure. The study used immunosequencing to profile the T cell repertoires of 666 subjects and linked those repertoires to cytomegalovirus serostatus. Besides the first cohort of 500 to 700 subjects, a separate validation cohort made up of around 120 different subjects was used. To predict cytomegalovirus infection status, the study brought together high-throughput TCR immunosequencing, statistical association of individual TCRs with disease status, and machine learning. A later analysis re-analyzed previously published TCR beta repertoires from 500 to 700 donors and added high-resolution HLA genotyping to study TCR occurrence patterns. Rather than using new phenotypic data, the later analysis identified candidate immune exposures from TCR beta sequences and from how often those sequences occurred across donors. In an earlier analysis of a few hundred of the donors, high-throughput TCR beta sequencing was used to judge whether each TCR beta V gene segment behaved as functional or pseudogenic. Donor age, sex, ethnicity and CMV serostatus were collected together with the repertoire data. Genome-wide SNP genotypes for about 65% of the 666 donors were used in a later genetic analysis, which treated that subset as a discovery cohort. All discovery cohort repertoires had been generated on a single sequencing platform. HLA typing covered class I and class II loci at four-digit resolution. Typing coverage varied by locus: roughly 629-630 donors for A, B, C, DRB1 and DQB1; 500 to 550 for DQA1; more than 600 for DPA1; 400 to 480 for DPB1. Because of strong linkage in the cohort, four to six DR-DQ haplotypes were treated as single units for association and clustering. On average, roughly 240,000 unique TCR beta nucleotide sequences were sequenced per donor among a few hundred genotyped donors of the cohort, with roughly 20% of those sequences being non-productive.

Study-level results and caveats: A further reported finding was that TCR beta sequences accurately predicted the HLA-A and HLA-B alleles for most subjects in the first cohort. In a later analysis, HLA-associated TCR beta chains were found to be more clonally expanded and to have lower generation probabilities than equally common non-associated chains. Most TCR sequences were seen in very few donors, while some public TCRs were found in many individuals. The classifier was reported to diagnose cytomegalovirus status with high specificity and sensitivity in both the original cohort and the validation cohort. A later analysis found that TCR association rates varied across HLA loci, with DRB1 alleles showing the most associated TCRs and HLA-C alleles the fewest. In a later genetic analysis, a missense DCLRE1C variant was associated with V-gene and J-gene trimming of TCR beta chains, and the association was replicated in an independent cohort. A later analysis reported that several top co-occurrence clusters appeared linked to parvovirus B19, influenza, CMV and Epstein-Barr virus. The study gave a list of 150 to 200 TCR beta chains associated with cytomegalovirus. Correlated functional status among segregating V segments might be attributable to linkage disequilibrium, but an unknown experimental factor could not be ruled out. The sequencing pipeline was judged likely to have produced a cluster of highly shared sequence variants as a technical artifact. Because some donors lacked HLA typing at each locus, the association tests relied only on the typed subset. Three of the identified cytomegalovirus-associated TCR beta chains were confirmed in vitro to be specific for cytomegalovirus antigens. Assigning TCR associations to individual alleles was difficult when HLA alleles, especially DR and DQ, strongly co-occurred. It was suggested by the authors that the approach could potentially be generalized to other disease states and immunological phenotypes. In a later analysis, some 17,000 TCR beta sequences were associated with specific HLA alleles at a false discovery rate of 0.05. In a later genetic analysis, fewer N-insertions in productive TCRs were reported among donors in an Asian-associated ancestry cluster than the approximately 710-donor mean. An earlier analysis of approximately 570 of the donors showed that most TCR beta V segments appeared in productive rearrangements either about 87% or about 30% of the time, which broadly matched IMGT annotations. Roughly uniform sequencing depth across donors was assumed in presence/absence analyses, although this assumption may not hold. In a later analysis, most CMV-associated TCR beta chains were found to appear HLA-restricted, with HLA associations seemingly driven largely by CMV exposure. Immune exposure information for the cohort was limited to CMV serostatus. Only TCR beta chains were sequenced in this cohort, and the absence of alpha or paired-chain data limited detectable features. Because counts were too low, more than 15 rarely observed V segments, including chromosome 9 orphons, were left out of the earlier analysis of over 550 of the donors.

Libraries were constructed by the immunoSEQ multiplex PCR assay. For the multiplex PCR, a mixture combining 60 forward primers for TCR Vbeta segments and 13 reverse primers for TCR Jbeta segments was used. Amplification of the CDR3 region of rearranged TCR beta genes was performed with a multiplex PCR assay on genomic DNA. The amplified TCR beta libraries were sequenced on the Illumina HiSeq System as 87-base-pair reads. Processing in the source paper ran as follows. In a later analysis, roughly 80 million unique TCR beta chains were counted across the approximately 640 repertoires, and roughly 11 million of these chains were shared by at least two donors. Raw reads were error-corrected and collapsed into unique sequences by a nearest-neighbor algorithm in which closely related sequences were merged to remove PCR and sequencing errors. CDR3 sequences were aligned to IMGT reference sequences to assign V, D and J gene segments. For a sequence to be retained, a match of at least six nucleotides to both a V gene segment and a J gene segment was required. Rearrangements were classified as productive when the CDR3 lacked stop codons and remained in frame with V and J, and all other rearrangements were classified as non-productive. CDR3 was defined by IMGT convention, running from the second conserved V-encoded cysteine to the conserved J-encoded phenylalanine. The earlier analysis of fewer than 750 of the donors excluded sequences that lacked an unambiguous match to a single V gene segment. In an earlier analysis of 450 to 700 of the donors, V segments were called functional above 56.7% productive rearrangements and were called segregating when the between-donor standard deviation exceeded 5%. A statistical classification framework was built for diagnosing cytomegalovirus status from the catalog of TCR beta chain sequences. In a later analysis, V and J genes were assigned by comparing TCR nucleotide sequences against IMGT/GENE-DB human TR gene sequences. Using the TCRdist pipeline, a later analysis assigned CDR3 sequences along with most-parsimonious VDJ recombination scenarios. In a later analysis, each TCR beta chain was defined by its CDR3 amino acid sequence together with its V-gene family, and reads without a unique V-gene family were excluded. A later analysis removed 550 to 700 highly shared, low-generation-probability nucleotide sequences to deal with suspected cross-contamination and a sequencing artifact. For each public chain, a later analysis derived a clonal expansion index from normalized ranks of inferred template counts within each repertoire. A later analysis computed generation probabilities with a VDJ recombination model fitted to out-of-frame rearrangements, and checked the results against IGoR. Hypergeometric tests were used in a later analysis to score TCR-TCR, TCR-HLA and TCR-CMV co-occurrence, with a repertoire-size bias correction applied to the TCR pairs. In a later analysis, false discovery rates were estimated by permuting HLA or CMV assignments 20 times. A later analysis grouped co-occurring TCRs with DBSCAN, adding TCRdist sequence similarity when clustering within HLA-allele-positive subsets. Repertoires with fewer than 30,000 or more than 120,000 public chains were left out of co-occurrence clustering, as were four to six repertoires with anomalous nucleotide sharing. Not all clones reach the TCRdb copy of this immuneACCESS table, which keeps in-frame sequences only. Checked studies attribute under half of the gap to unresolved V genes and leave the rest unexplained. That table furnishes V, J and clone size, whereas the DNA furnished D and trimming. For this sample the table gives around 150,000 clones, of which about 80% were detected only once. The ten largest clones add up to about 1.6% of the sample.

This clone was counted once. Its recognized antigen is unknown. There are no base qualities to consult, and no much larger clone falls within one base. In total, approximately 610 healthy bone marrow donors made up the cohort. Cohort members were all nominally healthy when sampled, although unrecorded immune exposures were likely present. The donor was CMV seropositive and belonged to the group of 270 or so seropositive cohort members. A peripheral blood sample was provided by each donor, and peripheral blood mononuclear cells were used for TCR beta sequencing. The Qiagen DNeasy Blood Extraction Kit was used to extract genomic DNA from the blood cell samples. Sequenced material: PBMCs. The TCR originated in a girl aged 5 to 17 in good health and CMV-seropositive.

The CDR3 here reads CAWGTGLAGGRQFF. The sequence in DNA is TGTGCCTGGGGAACGGGACTAGCGGGAGGGCGGCAGTTCTTC. The chain is made from TRBV30 and TRBJ2-1; 16 bases in the middle match TRBD2. CDR1 and CDR2 are read off the germline V gene (reference sequence) as GTSNPN and SVGIG. The CDR3 spans 14 residues, from the cysteine through the phenylalanine. The entry retains the CDR3 DNA only, 42 bases that are in frame from base 1. From V the trimming removes 5 bases and from J it removes 12 bases, while the gene matches leave 7 bases of the junction unaccounted for.